A single sample is the source of the 12 T cell receptor beta chains below, sequenced in a study of blood T cell repertoires in COVID-19. Clones were sequenced by immunoSEQ multiplex PCR, and TCRdb holds only the in-frame ones, with some missing. The sample consists of approximately 85,000 clones, approximately 89% of them appearing once. The sequencing sample was made of peripheral blood. These receptors were taken from a man aged 45 to 65 with acute or convalescent COVID-19.

The gene calls are TRBV19 and TRBJ2-1, with 13 bases aligning to TRBD2. This CDR3 contains 19 residues. Germline CDR1 reads LNHDA; CDR2 reads SQIVND (reference sequence). V shed 7 bases and J 9 bases; nucleotides not matched to a gene: 21. The CDR3 bases are TGTGCCAGTAATCCCCCCGCCGGGACTAGCGGGATGGTTGTTAGTGAGCAGTTCTTC. This translates into CASNPPAGTSGMVVSEQFF.

The chain links TRBV6-6 to TRBJ2-7; 11 bases are shared with TRBD2. The V segment lost 2 bases and the J segment 7 bases; nucleotides outside the gene matches: 7. Germline CDR1 is MNHNY and CDR2 is SVGAGI (reference sequence). The CDR3 consists of 15 residues. The CDR3 nucleotides read TGTGCCAGCAGTTACACGCCTGGACTAGCGGGTGAGCAGTACTTC. This encodes CASSYTPGLAGEQYF.

The gene calls are TRBV7-2 and TRBJ1-5; D uncertain. Germline values: CDR1 SGHTA, CDR2 FQGNSA. The CDR3 has 12 amino acids. Trimming removed 5 bases at V and 6 bases at J, with 8 bases between. The CDR3 nucleotides read TGTGCCAGCAGCCCGCCAGGTCAGCCCCAGCATTTT. It specifies CASSPPGQPQHF. Together with reference TRBV7-2 and TRBJ1-5, the CDR3 gives the full variable domain: GAGVSQSPSNKVTEKGKDVELRCDPISGHTALYWYRQSLGQGLEFLIYFQGNSAPDKSGLPSDRFSAERTGGSVSTLTIQRTQQEDSAVYLCASSPPGQPQHFGDGTRLSIL.

This chain uses TRBV3-1 (or the pseudogene TRBV3-2) with TRBJ2-3; 11 bases map to TRBD1. The CDR3 is made up of 15 amino acids. The germline V gene encodes CDR1 LGHDT and CDR2 YNNKEL (reference sequence). Germline trimming cut 4 bases from V and 4 bases from J; bases unmatched to any gene: 4. The CDR3 protein is CASSPGQGDADTQYF. The DNA for the CDR3 is TGTGCCAGCAGCCCGGGACAGGGGGACGCAGATACGCAGTATTTT.

The chain combines TRBV7-2 with TRBJ1-2, with D hard to call. The length of the CDR3 is 17 residues. V gave up 2 bases and J gave up 0 bases, with 16 bases separating them. CDR1 SGHTA and CDR2 FQGNSA come from the germline V gene. The CDR3 region has the DNA TGTGCCAGCAGCTTATTCACAGCCACTTTACCTAACTATGGCTACACCTTC. It specifies CASSLFTATLPNYGYTF. Full variable domain (remainder filled in from reference TRBV7-2 and TRBJ1-2): GAGVSQSPSNKVTEKGKDVELRCDPISGHTALYWYRQSLGQGLEFLIYFQGNSAPDKSGLPSDRFSAERTGGSVSTLTIQRTQQEDSAVYLCASSLFTATLPNYGYTFGSGTRLTVV.

This chain connects TRBV6-5 to TRBJ1-5; D not resolved. CDR3 size: 13 residues. The V gene lost 8 bases and the J gene lost 4 bases, with 12 bases spanning the gap. CDR1 is MNHEY, CDR2 SVGAGI, per germline. The CDR3 loop is CASQLSQNQPQHF. The CDR3 DNA reads as TGTGCCAGCCAACTCTCACAGAATCAGCCCCAGCATTTT.

The chain links TRBV2 to TRBJ1-6; 8 bases are shared with TRBD1. V lost 7 bases to trimming and J lost 9 bases; unmatched junction nucleotides: 5. The germline gives CDR1 SNHLY, CDR2 FYNNEI. The length of the CDR3 is 13 residues. The DNA for the CDR3 is TGTGCCAGCACTCGGGACAGGATTTCACCCCTCCACTTT. Amino acids: CASTRDRISPLHF.

The V gene is TRBV6-5, the J gene TRBJ2-3; 9 bases fit TRBD1. The CDR3 loop spans 14 amino acids. V shed 6 bases and J 1 base; nucleotides not matched to a gene: 2. The germline CDR1 and CDR2 sequences are MNHEY and SVGAGI. Here the CDR3 reads CASRTGGGTDTQYF. The DNA for the CDR3 is TGTGCCAGCAGGACAGGGGGTGGCACAGATACGCAGTATTTT.

CDR3 protein: CASSLVAGGTEAFF. In DNA, the CDR3 is TGCGCCAGCAGCCTAGTAGCCGGGGGCACTGAAGCTTTCTTT. The rearrangement links TRBV5-1 to TRBJ1-1, with a possible D match to TRBD1 (5 bases). V lost 4 bases and J 4 bases, leaving 14 bases between the germline ends. This CDR3 spans 14 amino acids. Germline lookup yields CDR1 SGHRS and CDR2 YFSETQ.

The genes are TRBV5-1 and TRBJ2-2; 8 bases are shared with TRBD1. The CDR3 sequence is 15 residues long. Per the germline V gene, CDR1 is SGHRS and CDR2 is YFSETQ. Trimming took 6 bases from V and 3 from J; bases not matched to a gene: 7. This chain's CDR3 is CASTRTGQDTGELFF. DNA for the CDR3: TGCGCCAGCACCAGGACAGGGCAGGACACCGGGGAGCTGTTTTTT.

The gene calls are TRBV11-2 and TRBJ2-7, with TRBD1 matching over 9 bases. Trimming cost V 5 bases and J 3 bases; bases outside gene matches: 5. This CDR3 is 14 amino acids long. The V gene's germline CDR1 is SGHAT and CDR2 FQNNGV. The CDR3 bases are TGTGCCAGCAGCAAAGGGACAGGGAGCTACGAGCAGTACTTC. Protein sequence: CASSKGTGSYEQYF.

J is TRBJ2-1 and V is TRBV5-4, with 7 bases matching TRBD1. Germline V gene sequence: CDR1 SGHNT, CDR2 YYREEE (reference sequence). The CDR3 is 16 residues long. The J segment lost 8 bases and the V segment lost 3 bases, leaving 14 bases of the junction unmatched. CDR3 residues: CASSSIRDSKADEQFF. The DNA for the CDR3 is TGTGCCAGCAGCTCCATCCGGGACAGCAAAGCCGATGAGCAGTTCTTC.